Sequencing of this T cell receptor beta chain was carried out in a study of shared clonotypes between healthy human individuals. Study-wide context: Aged 18 to 49, the donors were two women and three men. Per donor, three plates held CD4 naive cells, three held CD4 memory, two held CD8 naive and one held CD8 memory.

V lost 10 bases and J lost 2, with 14 bases in between. The CDR3 loop spans 13 amino acids. Germline V lookup: CDR1 LNHDA, CDR2 SQIVND (reference sequence). Measured with immunoSEQ multiplex PCR; TCRdb has only the in-frame clones, and not every one. The top ten clones hold about a third of a sample with about 690,000 clones, 90% of them seen once. A note on this clone: As yet, its antigen is unknown.

Study results and caveats: Naive CD4 clonotypes overlapped across a handful of donors at approximately 4.5%. The generation probabilities recorded for non-shared clonotypes fell below those of clonotypes shared by all four donors.

The TCR sequence derives from a man between 18 and 35 years old in good health. Some clones in this sample may be carry-over from other donors' samples. The V and J genes are TRBV19 and TRBJ1-2; D might be TRBD1 (5 bases). The sequenced material came from memory CD8+ T cells from PBMCs. Sample subset: CD45RO+ cells pooled with CCR7-negative TemRA cells. CDR3 bases: TGTGCCACAACAGACAGCTTGAACTATGGCTACACCTTC. Amino acids: CATTDSLNYGYTF.